This TCR beta chain was recorded in a study of blood T cell repertoires in COVID-19. V was clipped by 0 bases and J by 8 bases, with 14 bases between them. The CDR3 has 16 residues. CDR1 and CDR2 from the germline V gene are MNHEY and SVGAGI. TCRdb's copy holds only in-frame clones and misses some; the assay was immunoSEQ multiplex PCR. In the table there are around 20,000 clones, roughly 87% of which are singletons. Sequenced material: peripheral blood. This TCR was recovered from a human donor with active COVID-19. The donor label of this sample is uncertain. The V call is TRBV6-5, the J call TRBJ1-6, with D hard to call. CDR3 sequence: CASSYSMEAGDSPLHF. In DNA, the CDR3 is TGTGCCAGCAGTTACTCGATGGAGGCGGGCGATTCACCCCTCCACTTT.